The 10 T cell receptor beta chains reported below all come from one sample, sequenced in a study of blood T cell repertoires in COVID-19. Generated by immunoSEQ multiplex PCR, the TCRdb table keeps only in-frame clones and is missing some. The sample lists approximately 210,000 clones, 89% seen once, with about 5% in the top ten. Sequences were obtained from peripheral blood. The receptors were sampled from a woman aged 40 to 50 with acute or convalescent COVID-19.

This CDR3 reads CASEKNYGYTF. Here the CDR3 DNA reads TGTGCCAGCGAGAAAAACTATGGCTACACCTTC. The chain links TRBV7-2 to TRBJ1-2, with D hard to call. Germline CDR1 is SGHTA and CDR2 is FQGNSA. V lost 8 bases, J lost 2 bases, and 6 bases lay in between. The CDR3 is made up of 11 amino acids.

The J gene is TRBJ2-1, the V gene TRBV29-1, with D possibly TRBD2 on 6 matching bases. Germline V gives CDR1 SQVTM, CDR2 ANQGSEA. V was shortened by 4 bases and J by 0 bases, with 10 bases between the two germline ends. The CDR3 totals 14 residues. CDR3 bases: TGCAGCGTTGGAGCGGGTAGCTCCTACAATGAGCAGTTCTTC. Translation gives CSVGAGSSYNEQFF.

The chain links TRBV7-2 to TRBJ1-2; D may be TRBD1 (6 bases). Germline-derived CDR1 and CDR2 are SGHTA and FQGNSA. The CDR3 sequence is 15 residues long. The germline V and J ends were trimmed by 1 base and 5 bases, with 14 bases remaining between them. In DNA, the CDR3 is TGTGCCAGCAGCTTAGGAGGGGGAAGAAATTATGGCTACACCTTC. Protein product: CASSLGGGRNYGYTF.

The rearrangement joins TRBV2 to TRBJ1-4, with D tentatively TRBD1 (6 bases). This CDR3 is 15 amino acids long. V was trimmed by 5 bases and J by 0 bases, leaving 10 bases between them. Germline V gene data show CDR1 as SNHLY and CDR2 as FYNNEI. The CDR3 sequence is CASSSSGATNEKLFF. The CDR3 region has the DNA TGTGCCAGCAGTTCTTCAGGGGCAACTAATGAAAAACTGTTTTTT.

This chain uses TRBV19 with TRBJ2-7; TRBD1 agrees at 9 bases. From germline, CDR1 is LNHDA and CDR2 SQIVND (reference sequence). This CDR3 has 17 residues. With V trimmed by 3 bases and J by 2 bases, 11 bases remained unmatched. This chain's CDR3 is CASSMTPNRGRTYEQYV. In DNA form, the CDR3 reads TGTGCCAGTAGTATGACCCCAAACAGGGGGCGAACCTACGAGCAGTACGTC.

The DNA of the CDR3 is TGTGCCAGCAGCCAAGATATCGGGGGCTATAATTCACCCCTCCACTTT. Its translation is CASSQDIGGYNSPLHF. The rearrangement joins TRBV4-2 to TRBJ1-6; the D gene is possibly TRBD1 (5 bases). The CDR3 length is 16 residues. Trimming removed 0 bases from V and 3 bases from J, with 9 bases in between. The germline CDR1 and CDR2 sequences are LGHNA and YNFKEQ.

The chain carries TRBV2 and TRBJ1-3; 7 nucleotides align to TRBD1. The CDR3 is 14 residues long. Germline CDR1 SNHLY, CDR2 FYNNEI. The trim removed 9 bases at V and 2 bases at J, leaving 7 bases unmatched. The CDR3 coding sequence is TGTGCCAGTCAGGGGGACGGAACTGGAAACACCATATATTTT. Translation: CASQGDGTGNTIYF.

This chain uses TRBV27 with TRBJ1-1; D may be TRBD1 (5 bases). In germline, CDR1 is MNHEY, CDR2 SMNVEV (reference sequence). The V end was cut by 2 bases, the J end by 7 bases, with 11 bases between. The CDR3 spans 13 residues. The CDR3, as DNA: TGTGCCAGCAGTTTAGGGGCGGGGTATGAAGCTTTCTTT. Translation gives CASSLGAGYEAFF.

The CDR3 region has the DNA TGTGCCAGCAGCCTCGCCGGGACAGATTCACCCCTCCACTTT. Its protein is CASSLAGTDSPLHF. V gene TRBV16 combines with J gene TRBJ1-6; 7 bases are shared with TRBD1. Unmatched junction bases numbered 5, after V lost 4 bases and J lost 8 bases. This CDR3 is 14 amino acids long. Germline lookup yields CDR1 KGHSY and CDR2 FQNENV.

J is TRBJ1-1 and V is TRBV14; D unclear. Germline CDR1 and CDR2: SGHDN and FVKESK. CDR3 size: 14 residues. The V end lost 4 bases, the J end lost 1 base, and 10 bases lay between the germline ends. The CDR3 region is CASSPWTGNTEAFF. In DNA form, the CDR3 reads TGTGCCAGCAGCCCCTGGACTGGGAACACTGAAGCTTTCTTT. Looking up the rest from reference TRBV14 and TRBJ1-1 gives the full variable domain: EAGVTQFPSHSVIEKGQTVTLRCDPISGHDNLYWYRRVMGKEIKFLLHFVKESKQDESGMPNNRFLAERTGGTYSTLKVQPAELEDSGVYFCASSPWTGNTEAFFGQGTRLTVV.